The next 5 T cell receptor beta chains were all read from a single sample in a study of human T cells and chemical hapten exposure. Sample time point: pre-sensitization, week 0. Treatment in this sample: therapeutic diphenylcyclopropenone sensitization with weekly scalp DPC. One entry per CDR3 protein results from TCRdb running MiXCR on the RACE reads. This table has 190,000 or so distinct CDR3 sequences, approximately 31% appearing once. The sequencing here drew on whole blood, taken in connection with sensitization to the hapten diphenylcyclopropenone (DPC). The receptors were gathered from a woman in her 30s with alopecia areata. Some clones in this sample may be carry-over from other donors' samples.

The chain links TRBV12-2 to TRBJ2-1; TRBD2 reflects the table's D call only, with no check against the DNA. TRBV12-2 is given as a pseudogene. This CDR3 is 17 amino acids long. CDR3 in DNA: TGTGCAAGTCGCCTTCTCCCGTTAGCGGGGACATGCAATGAGCAGTTCTTC. This codes for CASRLLPLAGTCNEQFF.

The gene calls are TRBV6-2 or TRBV6-3 and TRBJ1-2; D is perhaps TRBD1 (6 bases). This CDR3 region has 13 residues. Germline V gene data show CDR1 as MNHEY and CDR2 as SVGEGT. V lost 6 bases, J lost 4 bases, and 12 bases lay in between. CDR3 sequence (DNA): TGTGCCAGCAGGCTCCGGGACACCTATGGCTACACCTTC. Protein product: CASRLRDTYGYTF.

This chain connects TRBV24-1 to TRBJ2-2; a weak D match, TRBD1 (6 bases). Germline loops: CDR1 KGHDR, CDR2 SFDVKD. There are 15 residues in the CDR3. V lost 5 bases, J lost 0 bases, and 9 bases lay in between. The CDR3 coding sequence is TGTGCCACCAGTGCATGGGGGCCGAACACCGGGGAGCTGTTTTTT. The encoded protein is CATSAWGPNTGELFF.

This rearrangement joins TRBV6-6 to TRBJ1-2; D perhaps matches TRBD1 (6 bases). CDR1 and CDR2 (germline): MNHNY, SVGAGI (reference sequence). Trimming removed 4 bases at V and 1 base at J, with 16 bases between. The CDR3 extends over 16 amino acids. This CDR3 is CASSWGADLFNYGYTF. In DNA, the CDR3 is TGTGCCAGCAGTTGGGGGGCGGACCTTTTTAACTATGGCTACACCTTC.

Only a few counts were recorded for this clonotype. V is TRBV18 and J is TRBJ2-5; perhaps TRBD2 as D (6 bases). The CDR3 contains 14 residues. Germline V gene data show CDR1 as KGHSH and CDR2 as LQKENI. Trimming shortened V by 4 bases and J by 2 bases, and 11 bases separated the two germline ends. This chain's CDR3 is CASSRSGVQETQYF. The CDR3 DNA is TGTGCCAGCTCACGGTCGGGGGTGCAAGAGACCCAGTACTTC.